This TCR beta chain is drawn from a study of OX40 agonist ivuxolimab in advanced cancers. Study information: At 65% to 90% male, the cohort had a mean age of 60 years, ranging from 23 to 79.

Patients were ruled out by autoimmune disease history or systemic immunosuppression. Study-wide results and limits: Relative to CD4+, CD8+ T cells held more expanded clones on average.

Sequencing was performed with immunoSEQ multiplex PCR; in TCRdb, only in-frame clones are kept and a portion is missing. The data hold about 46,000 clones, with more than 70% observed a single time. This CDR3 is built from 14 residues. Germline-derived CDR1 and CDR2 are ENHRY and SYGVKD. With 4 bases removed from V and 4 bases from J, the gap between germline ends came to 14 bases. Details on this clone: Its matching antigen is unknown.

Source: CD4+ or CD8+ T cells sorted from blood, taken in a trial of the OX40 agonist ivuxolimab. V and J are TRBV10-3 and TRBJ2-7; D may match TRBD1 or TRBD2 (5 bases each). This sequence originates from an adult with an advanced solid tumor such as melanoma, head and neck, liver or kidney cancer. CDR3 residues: CAISGRGADYEQYF. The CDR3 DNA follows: TGTGCCATCAGTGGTAGAGGGGCCGATTACGAGCAGTACTTC.